This TCR beta chain was sequenced for a study of vaccination effects on CD4 cells after COVID-19. On the study more broadly: Relative to the second dose, post-vaccine samples were obtained a median of 72 days later.

Study conclusions and caveats: Only 1 of 255 vaccine-induced clones from healthy vaccinees cross-reacted with common cold coronaviruses.

A remark on this clone: Antigen unknown.

V was pared by 4 bases and J by 1 base, with 13 bases between. The germline V gene has CDR1 SGHNT and CDR2 YYREEE (reference sequence). This CDR3 region has 15 residues. Profiled with immunoSEQ multiplex PCR; TCRdb holds only in-frame clones, not every one. The repertoire holds nearly 45,000 clones, with roughly 72% as singletons. Subsequent to a culture period of more than 9 days, CD4+ T cells were isolated. Either the BNT162b2 or mRNA-1273 vaccine was given to participants in two doses. The starting material was CD4+ T cells from PBMCs cultured without peptide, obtained after COVID-19 vaccination. The sequence was collected from a human donor who received a COVID-19 vaccine. The chain links TRBV5-4 to TRBJ2-3; D tentatively fits TRBD1 or TRBD2 (6 bases each). The CDR3 sequence: CASSTGTGGTDTQYF. In DNA, the CDR3 is TGTGCCAGCAGCACAGGGACGGGAGGCACAGATACGCAGTATTTT.